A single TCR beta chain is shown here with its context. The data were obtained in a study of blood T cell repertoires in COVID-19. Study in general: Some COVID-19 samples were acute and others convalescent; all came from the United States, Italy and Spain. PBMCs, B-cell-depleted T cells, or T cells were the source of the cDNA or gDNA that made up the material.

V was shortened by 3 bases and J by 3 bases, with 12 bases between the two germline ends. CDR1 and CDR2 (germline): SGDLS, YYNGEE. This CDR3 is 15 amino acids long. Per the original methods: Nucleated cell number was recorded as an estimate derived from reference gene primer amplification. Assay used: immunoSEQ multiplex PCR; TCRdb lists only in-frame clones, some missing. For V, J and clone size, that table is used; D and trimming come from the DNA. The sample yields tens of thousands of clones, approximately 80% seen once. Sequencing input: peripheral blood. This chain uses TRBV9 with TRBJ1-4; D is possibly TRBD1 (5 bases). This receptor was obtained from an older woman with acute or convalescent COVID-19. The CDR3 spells CASSGGVAPNEKLFF. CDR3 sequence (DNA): TGTGCCAGCAGCGGGGGGGTGGCCCCTAATGAAAAACTGTTTTTT.